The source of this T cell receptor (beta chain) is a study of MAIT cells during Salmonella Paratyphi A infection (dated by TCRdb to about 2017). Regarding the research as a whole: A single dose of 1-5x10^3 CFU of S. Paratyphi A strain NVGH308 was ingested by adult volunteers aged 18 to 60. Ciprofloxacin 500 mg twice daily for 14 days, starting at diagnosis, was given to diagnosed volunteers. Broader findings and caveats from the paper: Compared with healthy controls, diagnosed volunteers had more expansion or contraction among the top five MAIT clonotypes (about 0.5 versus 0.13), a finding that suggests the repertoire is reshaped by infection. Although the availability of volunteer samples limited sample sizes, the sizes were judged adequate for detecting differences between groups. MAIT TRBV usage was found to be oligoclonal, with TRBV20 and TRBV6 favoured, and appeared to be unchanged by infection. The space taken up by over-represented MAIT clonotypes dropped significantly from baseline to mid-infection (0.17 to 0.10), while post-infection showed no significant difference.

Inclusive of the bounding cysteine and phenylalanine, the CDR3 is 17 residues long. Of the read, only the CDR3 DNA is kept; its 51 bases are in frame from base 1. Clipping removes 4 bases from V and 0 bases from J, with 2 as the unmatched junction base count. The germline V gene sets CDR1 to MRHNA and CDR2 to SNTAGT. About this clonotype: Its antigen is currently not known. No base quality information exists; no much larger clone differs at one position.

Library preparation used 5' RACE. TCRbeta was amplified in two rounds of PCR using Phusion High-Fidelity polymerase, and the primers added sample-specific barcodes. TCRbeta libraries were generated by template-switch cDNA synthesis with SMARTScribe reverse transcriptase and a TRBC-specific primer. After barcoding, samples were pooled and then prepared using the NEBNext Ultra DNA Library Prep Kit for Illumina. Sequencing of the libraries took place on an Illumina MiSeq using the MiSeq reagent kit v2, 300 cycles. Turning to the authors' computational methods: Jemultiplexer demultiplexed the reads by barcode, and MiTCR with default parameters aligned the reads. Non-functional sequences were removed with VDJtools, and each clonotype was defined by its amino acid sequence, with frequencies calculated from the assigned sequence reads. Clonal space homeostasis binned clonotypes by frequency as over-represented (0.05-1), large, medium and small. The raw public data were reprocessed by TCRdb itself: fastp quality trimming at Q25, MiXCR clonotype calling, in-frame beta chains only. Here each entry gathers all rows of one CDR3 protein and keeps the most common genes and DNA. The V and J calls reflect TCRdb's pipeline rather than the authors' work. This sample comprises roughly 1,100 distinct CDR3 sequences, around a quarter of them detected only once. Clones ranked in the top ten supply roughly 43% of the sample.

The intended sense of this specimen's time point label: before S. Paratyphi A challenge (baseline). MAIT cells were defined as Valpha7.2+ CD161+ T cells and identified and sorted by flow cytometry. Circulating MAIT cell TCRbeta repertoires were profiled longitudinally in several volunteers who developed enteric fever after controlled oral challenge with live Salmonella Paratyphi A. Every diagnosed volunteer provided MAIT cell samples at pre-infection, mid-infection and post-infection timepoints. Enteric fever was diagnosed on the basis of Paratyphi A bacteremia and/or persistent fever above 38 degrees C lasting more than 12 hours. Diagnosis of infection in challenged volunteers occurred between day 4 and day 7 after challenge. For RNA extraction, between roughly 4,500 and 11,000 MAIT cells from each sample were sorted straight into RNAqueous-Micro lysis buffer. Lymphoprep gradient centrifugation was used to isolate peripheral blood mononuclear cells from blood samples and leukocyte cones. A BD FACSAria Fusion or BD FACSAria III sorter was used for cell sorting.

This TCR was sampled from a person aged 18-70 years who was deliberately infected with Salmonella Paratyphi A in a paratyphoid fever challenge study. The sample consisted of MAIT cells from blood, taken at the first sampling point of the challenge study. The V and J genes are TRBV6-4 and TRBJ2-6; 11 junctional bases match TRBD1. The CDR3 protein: CASSAGTGGSGANVLTF. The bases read TGTGCCAGCAGTGCCGGGACAGGGGGCTCTGGGGCCAACGTCCTGACTTTC.